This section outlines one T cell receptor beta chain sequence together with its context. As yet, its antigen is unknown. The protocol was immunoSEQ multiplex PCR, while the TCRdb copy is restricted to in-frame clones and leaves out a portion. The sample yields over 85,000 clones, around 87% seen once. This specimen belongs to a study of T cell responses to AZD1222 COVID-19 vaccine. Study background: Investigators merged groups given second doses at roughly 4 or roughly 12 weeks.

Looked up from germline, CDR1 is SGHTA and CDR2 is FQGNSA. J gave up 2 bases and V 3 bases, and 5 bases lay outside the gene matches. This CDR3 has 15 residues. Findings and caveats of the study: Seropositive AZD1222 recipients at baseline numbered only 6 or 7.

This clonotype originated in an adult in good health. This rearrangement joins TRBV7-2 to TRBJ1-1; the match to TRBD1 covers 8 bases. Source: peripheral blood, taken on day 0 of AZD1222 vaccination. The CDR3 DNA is TGTGCCAGCAGCTTCGGGACAGGTGGTAACACTGAAGCTTTCTTT. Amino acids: CASSFGTGGNTEAFF.